What follows is one TCR beta chain and its context. The record originates from a study of CD8 T cells in Susac syndrome. The RNA, roughly 0.45 to 1 ug, was put through reverse transcription using random hexamers. It was immunoSEQ multiplex PCR that amplified TCR beta CDR3 across 54 Vbeta and 13 Jbeta. TCRdb used MiXCR to reprocess the immunoSEQ multiplex PCR reads, holding one entry per CDR3 protein. Counted here are 120,000 or so distinct CDR3 sequences, approximately 94% occurring once; the ten biggest clones make up 0.098%. Sequences were obtained from CD4+ T cells from PBMCs. The receptor was derived from a human donor in good health.

CDR3 sequence: CASSLTVWGEQYF. Here the CDR3 DNA reads TGTGCCAGCAGCTTAACAGTCTGGGGCGAGCAGTACTTC. V and J are TRBV7-2 and TRBJ2-7; D ambiguous. Trimming left V 2 bases short and J 6 bases short, with 11 bases between. Germline CDR1 reads SGHTA; CDR2 reads FQGNSA. The CDR3 covers 13 residues. Using reference TRBV7-2 and TRBJ2-7 for the parts outside the CDR3, the full variable domain is GAGVSQSPSNKVTEKGKDVELRCDPISGHTALYWYRQSLGQGLEFLIYFQGNSAPDKSGLPSDRFSAERTGGSVSTLTIQRTQQEDSAVYLCASSLTVWGEQYFGPGTRLTVT.